This TCR beta chain originates from a study of T cell responses to AZD1222 COVID-19 vaccine (dated by TCRdb to the early 2020s). At the level of the whole study: TCR sequencing covered about 230 trial participants: 200 to 220 given two doses of AZD1222 and about 26 given two doses of MenACWY control vaccine. Enrollment into the trials was organized by age into subgroups of 18-55, 56-69 and 70-plus years, and those subgroups contained approximately 160, 26 and 62 TCR-sequenced participants, respectively.

The CDR3 holds 17 amino acids from the cysteine to the phenylalanine. Left in the record is the CDR3 DNA by itself, 51 bases read in frame from the first base. Based on the germline V gene, the CDR1 and CDR2 sequences are SGHTA and FQGTGA. The junction shows trimming of 5 bases on V and 4 bases on J, and the gene matches do not reach 13 bases of it. In light of the paper, this sample's time point label describes: baseline before first vaccination. This sample's treatment or condition label indicates: meningococcal conjugate vaccine given as trial control. Samples from vaccinated people were obtained from the UK trials COV001 and COV002, which included a single-blind randomized controlled phase 2/3 trial of AZD1222 (ChAdOx1 nCoV-19) in healthy adults. Trial participant PBMC samples were collected at day 0 and day 28 after the second dose for TCRbeta chain sequencing. Overall results and qualifications from the work: Most participants were white British and females outnumbered males, and the authors suggested that clonal diversity may have been underestimated. Conclusions about previously exposed vaccinees are limited, since just a handful of AZD1222 recipients were seropositive for SARS-CoV-2 at baseline. No day 14 peak-response samples were available, so repertoires were characterized only after the peak T cell response. The 56-69-year group was small, and its depth increase did not reach significance, likely because of low power. Vaccine-associated CD4 TCRs spanned the whole spike protein, with dominant responses in regions 160-218 and 743-854. Spike-specific TCR breadth and depth rose significantly after two AZD1222 doses compared with day 0 and with MenACWY recipients. Nearly half of unique spike-specific TCRs reportedly recognized epitopes outside regions mutated in the B.1.351 and B.1.1.7 variants.

Turning to this clone: Its antigen is still unknown. One base away there is no much larger clone; base qualities are not given.

The CDR3 regions of human TCRbeta chains were analyzed by immunosequencing. In the paper's pipeline: TCRs in the repertoires were matched against a reference library of SARS-CoV-2-specific TCRs that had been generated with the MIRA antigen-specificity platform. Breadth was defined as the fraction of unique TCRs that were SARS-CoV-2-associated, and depth was defined as the fraction of total T cells that were SARS-CoV-2-associated. Using the MIRA data, every spike-specific TCR was mapped to the spike region that the TCR reacted to and assigned to either a CD4 or a CD8 class. Log10-transformed breadth and depth values were compared by one-way ANOVA with Sidak's multiple comparisons tests. TCRdb limited this immuneACCESS table to in-frame rearrangements with V and J called. A share of clones is missing; checked studies link under half to unresolved V genes, and the rest is unexplained. V and J calls and clone size are those listed in that table; D and trimming were worked out from the DNA. The sample contains 200,000 or so clones, more than 85% of them found a single time. The top ten hold around 1% of the sample.

This specimen was peripheral blood, taken on day 0 of MenACWY control vaccination. The chain employs TRBV7-3 and TRBJ2-3; 9 of the junction bases match TRBD2. The receptor was isolated from an adult in good health. The CDR3: CASSPISALAGSDTQYF. The DNA reads TGTGCCAGCAGCCCTATATCCGCTCTAGCGGGGTCAGATACGCAGTATTTT.